Below, one T cell receptor (beta chain) is given with its context. Its cognate antigen is unknown. The sample is drawn from a study of T cell repertoires in cytomegalovirus infection. TCRdb passed the reads through MiXCR, listing each CDR3 protein once. Among about 900,000 distinct CDR3 sequences listed, approximately 31% were seen once. The source of this sequence is a human donor in good health (CMV status not recorded). Some clones in this sample may be carry-over from other donors' samples. Sequencing was performed on cultured CD8+ T cells from PBMCs, taken from culture after CMV antigen stimulation.

The CDR3 coding sequence is TGTGCCAGCTCACCAAGGGAAAGCACAGATACGCAGTATTTT. It codes for CASSPRESTDTQYF. The chain uses TRBV18 and TRBJ2-3; D unresolved. V was pared by 2 bases and J by 0 bases, with 6 bases between. From germline, CDR1 is KGHSH and CDR2 LQKENI. The CDR3 covers 14 residues. The whole variable domain, remainder taken from reference TRBV18 and TRBJ2-3, is NAGVMQNPRHLVRRRGQEARLRCSPMKGHSHVYWYRQLPEEGLKFMVYLQKENIIDESGMPKERFSAEFPKEGPSILRIQQVVRGDSAAYFCASSPRESTDTQYFGPGTRLTVL.